The source of this T cell receptor (beta chain) is a study of blood T cell repertoires in COVID-19. Turning to the study itself: Samples representing acute and convalescent COVID-19 were sourced from the United States, Italy and Spain.

V lost 2 bases and J lost 0, with 11 bases in between. The CDR3 is 16 residues long. CDR1 is LNHNV, CDR2 YYDKDF, per germline (reference sequence). Enrollment of patients from Seattle took place during active infection, with longitudinal follow-up. As processed by the authors: Estimated nucleated cell counts came from reference gene primer amplification. The method was immunoSEQ multiplex PCR; TCRdb's version includes in-frame clones alone and lacks a portion of them. The V and J calls and clone size were taken over from that table, and D and trimming were inferred from the DNA. This sample has about 62,000 clones, with roughly nine tenths found just once.

The origin of this receptor is a woman aged 60-70 years with COVID-19, enrolled during active disease. The V gene is TRBV15, the J gene TRBJ2-1; the D gene is possibly TRBD1 (5 bases). What was sequenced was peripheral blood. In nucleotides, the CDR3 is TGTGCCACCAGCAGAATGGGGCAACCCTCCTACAATGAGCAGTTCTTC. Translated, it gives CATSRMGQPSYNEQFF.